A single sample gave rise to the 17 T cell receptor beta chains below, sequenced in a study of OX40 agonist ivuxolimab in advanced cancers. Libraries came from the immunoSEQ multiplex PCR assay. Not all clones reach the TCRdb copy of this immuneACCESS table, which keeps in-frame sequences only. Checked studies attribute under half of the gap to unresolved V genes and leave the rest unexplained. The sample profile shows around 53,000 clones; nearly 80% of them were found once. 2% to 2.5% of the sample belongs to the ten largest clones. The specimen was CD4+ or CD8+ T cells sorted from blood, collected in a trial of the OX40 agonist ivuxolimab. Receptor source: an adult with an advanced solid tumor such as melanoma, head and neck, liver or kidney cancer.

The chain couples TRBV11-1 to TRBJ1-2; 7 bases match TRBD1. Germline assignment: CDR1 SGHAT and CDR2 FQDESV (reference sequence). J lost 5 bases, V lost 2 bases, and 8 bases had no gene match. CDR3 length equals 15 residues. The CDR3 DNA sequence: TGTGCCAGCAGCTTAACACCCGACAGGGCTTATGGCTACACCTTC. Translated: CASSLTPDRAYGYTF. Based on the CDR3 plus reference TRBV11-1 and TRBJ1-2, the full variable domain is EAEVAQSPRYKITEKSQAVAFWCDPISGHATLYWYRQILGQGPELLVQFQDESVVDDSQLPKDRFSAERLKGVDSTLKIQPAELGDSAMYLCASSLTPDRAYGYTFGSGTRLTVV.

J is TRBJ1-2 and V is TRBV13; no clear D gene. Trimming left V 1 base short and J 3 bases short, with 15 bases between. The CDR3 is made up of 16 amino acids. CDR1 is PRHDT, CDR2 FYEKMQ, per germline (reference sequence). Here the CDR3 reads CASSLVQSYRDYGYTF. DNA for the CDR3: TGTGCCAGCAGCTTAGTTCAGTCCTATCGGGACTATGGCTACACCTTC.

CDR3 sequence: CASRPDRSQNEKLFF. Here the CDR3 DNA reads TGTGCCAGCAGACCGGACAGGAGCCAGAATGAAAAACTGTTTTTT. The chain has TRBV6-5 and TRBJ1-4, with TRBD1 matching over 7 bases. Germline V gene data show CDR1 as MNHEY and CDR2 as SVGAGI. V trimming: 6 bases; J trimming: 5 bases; junction bases outside the gene matches: 9. The CDR3 sequence is 15 residues long.

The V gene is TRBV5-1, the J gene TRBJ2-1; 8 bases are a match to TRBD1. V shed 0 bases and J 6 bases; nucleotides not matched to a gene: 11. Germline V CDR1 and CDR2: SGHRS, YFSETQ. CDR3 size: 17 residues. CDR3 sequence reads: CASSLAKRTGTPNEQFF. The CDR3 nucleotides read TGCGCCAGCAGCTTGGCCAAACGGACAGGGACCCCCAATGAGCAGTTCTTC.

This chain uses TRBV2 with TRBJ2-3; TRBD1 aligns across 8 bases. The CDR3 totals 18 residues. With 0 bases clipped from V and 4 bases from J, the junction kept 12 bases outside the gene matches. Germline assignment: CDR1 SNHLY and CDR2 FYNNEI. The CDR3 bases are TGTGCCAGCAGTGAAGCACGATGGGGACAGGATTCGTCAGATACGCAGTATTTT. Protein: CASSEARWGQDSSDTQYF.

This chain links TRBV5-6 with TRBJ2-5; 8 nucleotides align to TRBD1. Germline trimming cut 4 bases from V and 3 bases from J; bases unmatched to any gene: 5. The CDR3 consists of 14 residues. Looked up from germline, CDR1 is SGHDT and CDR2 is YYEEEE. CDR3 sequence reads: CASSTTGAEETQYF. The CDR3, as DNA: TGTGCCAGCAGCACGACAGGGGCGGAAGAGACCCAGTACTTC.

CDR3 bases: TGTGCCAGCAGCTGGAGCTCGTCGCAGCCCCAGCATTTT. Its translation: CASSWSSSQPQHF. The V and J genes are TRBV5-8 and TRBJ1-5; D not certain. CDR1 is SGHTS, CDR2 YDEGEE, per germline. V was trimmed by 3 bases and J by 7 bases, leaving 11 bases between them. This CDR3 spans 13 amino acids.

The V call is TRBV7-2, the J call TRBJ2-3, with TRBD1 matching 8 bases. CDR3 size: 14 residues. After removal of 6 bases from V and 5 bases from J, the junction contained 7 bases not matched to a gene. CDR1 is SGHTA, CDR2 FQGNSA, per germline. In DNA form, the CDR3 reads TGTGCCAGCAGACGTCCAGGGGGCAAAGATACGCAGTATTTT. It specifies CASRRPGGKDTQYF.

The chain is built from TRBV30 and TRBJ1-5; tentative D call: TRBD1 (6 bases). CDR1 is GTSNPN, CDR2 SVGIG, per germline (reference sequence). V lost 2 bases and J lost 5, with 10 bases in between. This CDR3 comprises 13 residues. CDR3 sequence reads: CAWSRQADQPQHF. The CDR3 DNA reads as TGTGCCTGGAGTAGACAGGCAGATCAGCCCCAGCATTTT.

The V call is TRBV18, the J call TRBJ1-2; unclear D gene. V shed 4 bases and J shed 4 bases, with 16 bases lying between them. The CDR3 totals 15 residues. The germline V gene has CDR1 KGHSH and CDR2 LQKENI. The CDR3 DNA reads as TGTGCCAGCTCACGAACGGACGTGTCAACCTATGGCTACACCTTC. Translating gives CASSRTDVSTYGYTF.

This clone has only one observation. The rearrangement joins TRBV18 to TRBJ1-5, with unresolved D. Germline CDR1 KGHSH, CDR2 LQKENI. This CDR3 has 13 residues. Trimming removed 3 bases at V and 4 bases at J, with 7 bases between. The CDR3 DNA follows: TGTGCCAGCTCACCCGAGTTTAATCAGCCCCAGCATTTT. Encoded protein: CASSPEFNQPQHF.

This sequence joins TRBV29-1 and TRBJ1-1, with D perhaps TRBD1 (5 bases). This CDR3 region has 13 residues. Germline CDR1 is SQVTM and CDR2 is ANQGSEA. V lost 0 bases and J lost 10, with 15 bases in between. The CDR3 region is CSVEDLSGAVAFF. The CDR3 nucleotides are TGCAGCGTTGAAGATCTTTCCGGGGCAGTAGCTTTCTTT.

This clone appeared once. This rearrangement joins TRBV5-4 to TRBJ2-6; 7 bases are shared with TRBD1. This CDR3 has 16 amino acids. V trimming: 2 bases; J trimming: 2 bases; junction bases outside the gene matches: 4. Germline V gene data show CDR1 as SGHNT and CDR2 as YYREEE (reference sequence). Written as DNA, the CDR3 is TGTGCCAGCAGCTTCGAGGGGGCGGCTGGGGCCAACGTCCTGACTTTC. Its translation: CASSFEGAAGANVLTF.

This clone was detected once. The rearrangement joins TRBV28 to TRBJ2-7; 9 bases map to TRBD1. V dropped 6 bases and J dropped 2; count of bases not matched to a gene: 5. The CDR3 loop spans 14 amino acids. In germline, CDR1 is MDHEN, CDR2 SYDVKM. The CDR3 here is CASSRGTGTYEQYF. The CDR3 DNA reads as TGTGCCAGCAGCCGAGGGACAGGGACCTACGAGCAGTACTTC.

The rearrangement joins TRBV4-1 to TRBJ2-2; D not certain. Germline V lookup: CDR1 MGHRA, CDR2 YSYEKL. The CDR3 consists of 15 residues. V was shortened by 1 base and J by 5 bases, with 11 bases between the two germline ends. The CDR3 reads CASSQGGPRTGELFF. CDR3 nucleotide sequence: TGCGCCAGCAGCCAAGGAGGACCCCGGACCGGGGAGCTGTTTTTT.

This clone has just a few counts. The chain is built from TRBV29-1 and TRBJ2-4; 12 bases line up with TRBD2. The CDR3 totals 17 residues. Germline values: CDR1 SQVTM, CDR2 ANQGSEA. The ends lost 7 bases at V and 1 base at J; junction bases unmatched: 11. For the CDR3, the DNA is TGCAGCGACGTACTAGCGGGAGGTGTCGGGGCCAAAAACATTCAGTACTTC. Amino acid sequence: CSDVLAGGVGAKNIQYF. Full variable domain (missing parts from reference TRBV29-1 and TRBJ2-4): SAVISQKPSRDICQRGTSLTIQCQVDSQVTMMFWYRQQPGQSLTLIATANQGSEATYESGFVIDKFPISRPNLTFSTLTVSNMSPEDSSIYLCSDVLAGGVGAKNIQYFGAGTRLSVL.

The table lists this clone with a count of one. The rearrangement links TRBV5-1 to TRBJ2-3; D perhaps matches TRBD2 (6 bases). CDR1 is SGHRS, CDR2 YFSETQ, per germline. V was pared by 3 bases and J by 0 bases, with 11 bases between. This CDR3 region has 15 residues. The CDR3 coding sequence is TGCGCCAGCAGCTCGGAGGGGCAGAGCACAGATACGCAGTATTTT. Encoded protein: CASSSEGQSTDTQYF.